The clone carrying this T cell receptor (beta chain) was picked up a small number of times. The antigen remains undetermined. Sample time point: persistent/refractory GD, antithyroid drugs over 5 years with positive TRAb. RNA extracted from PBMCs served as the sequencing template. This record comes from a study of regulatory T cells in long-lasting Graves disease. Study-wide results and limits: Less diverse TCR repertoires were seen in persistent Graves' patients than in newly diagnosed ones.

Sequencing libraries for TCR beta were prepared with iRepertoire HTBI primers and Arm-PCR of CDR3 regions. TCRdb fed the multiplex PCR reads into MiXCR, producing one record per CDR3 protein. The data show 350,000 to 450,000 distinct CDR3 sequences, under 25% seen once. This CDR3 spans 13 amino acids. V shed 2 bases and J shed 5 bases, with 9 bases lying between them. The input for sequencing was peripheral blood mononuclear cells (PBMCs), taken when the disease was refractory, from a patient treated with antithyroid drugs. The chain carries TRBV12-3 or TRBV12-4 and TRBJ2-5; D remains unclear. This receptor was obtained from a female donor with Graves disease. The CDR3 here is CASSLFGLETQYF. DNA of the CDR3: TGTGCCAGCAGTTTATTTGGGTTGGAGACCCAGTACTTC.